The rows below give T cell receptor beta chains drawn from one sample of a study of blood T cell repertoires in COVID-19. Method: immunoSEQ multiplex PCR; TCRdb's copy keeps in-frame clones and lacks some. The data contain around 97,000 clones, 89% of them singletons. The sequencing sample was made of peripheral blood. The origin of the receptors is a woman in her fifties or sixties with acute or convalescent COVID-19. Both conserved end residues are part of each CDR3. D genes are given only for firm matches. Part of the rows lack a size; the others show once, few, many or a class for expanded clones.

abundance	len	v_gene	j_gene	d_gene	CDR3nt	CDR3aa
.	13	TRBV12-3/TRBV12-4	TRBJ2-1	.	TGTGCCAGCAGTTTAGTCGGGAGAAATGAGCAGTTCTTC	CASSLVGRNEQFF
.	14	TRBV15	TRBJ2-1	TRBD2	TGTGCCACCAGCGGGAGCGGGGGTAACAATGAGCAGTTCTTC	CATSGSGGNNEQFF
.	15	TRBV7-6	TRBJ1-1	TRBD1	TGTGCCAGCAGCTTAGGGACAGGAATGAACACTGAAGCTTTCTTT	CASSLGTGMNTEAFF
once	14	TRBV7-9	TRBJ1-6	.	TGTGCCAGCAGCCTCACAGGGAGCAATTCACCCCTCCACTTT	CASSLTGSNSPLHF
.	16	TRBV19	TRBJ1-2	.	TGTGCCAGTAGTATCATGGGCGCTGGGGCCGGGTATGGCTACACCTTC	CASSIMGAGAGYGYTF
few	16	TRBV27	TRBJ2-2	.	TGTGCCAGCAGACTAACCGGGATGGTGAACACCGGGGAGCTGTTTTTT	CASRLTGMVNTGELFF
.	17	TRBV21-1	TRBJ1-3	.	TGTGCCAGCAGCAAAGACCTAGTCACGGGAAAAGGAAACACCATATATTTT	CASSKDLVTGKGNTIYF
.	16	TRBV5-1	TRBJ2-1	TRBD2	TGCGCCAGCAGCTTTTTGGGACTAGCGGGAGAAAATGAGCAGTTCTTC	CASSFLGLAGENEQFF
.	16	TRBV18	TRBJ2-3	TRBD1	TGTGCCAGCTCACCACGGTTACAGGGGGTTTCAGATACGCAGTATTTT	CASSPRLQGVSDTQYF
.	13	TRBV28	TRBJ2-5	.	TGTGCCAGCAGTTCCCCTACCCTTGAGACCCAGTACTTC	CASSSPTLETQYF
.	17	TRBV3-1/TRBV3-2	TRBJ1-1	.	TGTGCCAGCAGCCAAGATGGGTCAGGATTGATGAACACTGAAGCTTTCTTT	CASSQDGSGLMNTEAFF
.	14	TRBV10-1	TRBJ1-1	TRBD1	TGCGCCAGCAGTGAGTCGGACAGGAGTACTGAAGCTTTCTTT	CASSESDRSTEAFF
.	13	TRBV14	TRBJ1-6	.	TGTGCCAGCAGTGCACAGGGTGGTTCACCCCTCCACTTT	CASSAQGGSPLHF
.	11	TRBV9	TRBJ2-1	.	TGTGCCAGCAGCCTCCGTAATGAGCAGTTCTTC	CASSLRNEQFF
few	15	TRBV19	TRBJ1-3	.	TGTGCCAGTAGGAGCTCCAGGACAGCTGGAAACACCATATATTTT	CASRSSRTAGNTIYF
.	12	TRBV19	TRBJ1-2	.	TGTGCCAGTAAAGGCGCGGGCTATGGCTACACCTTC	CASKGAGYGYTF
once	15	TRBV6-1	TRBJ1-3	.	TGTGCCAGCAGTTCGAGGGTCAGGACTGGAAACACCATATATTTT	CASSSRVRTGNTIYF
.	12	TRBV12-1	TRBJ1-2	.	TGTGCCAGCAGCGAGCATAACTATGGCTACACCTTC	CASSEHNYGYTF
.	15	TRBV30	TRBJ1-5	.	TGTGCCTGGAGTCGCAGGGGTGGCAGCAATCAGCCCCAGCATTTT	CAWSRRGGSNQPQHF
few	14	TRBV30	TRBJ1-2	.	TGTGCCGGGACAACAGAGAACGCTAACTATGGCTACACCTTC	CAGTTENANYGYTF
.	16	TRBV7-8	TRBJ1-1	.	TGTGCCAGCAGAACTAAGGGGGACCCCGGGTCAACTGAAGCTTTCTTT	CASRTKGDPGSTEAFF
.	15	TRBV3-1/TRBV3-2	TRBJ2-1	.	TGTGCCAGCAGCCTTTCAACCCCGGGGGTCAATGAGCAGTTCTTC	CASSLSTPGVNEQFF
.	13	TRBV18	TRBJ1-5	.	TGTGCCAGCTCAGGGGACACTAATCAGCCCCAGCATTTT	CASSGDTNQPQHF
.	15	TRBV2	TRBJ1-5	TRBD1	TGTGCCAGCAGCCTGGGACAGGGCCTCAATCAGCCCCAGCATTTT	CASSLGQGLNQPQHF
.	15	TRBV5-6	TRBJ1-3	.	TGTGCCAGCAGCCCGGGAGTCGTGGGAGGAAACACCATATATTTT	CASSPGVVGGNTIYF
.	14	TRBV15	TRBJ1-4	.	TGTGCCACCAGCAGGGACTACCCAAATGAAAAACTGTTTTTT	CATSRDYPNEKLFF
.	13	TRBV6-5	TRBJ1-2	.	TGTGCCAGCAGTTACTCGGGGAGAGACGGCTACACCTTC	CASSYSGRDGYTF
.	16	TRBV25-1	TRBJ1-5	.	TGTGCCAGCAGTGAAAGACGGACAGTTAGCAATCAGCCCCAGCATTTT	CASSERRTVSNQPQHF
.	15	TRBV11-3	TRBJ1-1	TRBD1	TGTGCCAGCAGCTTTCGGACAGGGTGGAGCACTGAAGCTTTCTTT	CASSFRTGWSTEAFF
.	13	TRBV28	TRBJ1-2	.	TGTGCCAGCAGTGGGGGGGGCGGTTATGGCTACACCTTC	CASSGGGGYGYTF
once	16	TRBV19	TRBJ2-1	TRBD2	TGTGCCAGTAGCCTTATAGCGGGAGGAGACTACAATGAGCAGTTCTTC	CASSLIAGGDYNEQFF
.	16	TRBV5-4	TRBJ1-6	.	TGTGCCTATGGAGGCAGAACAAGCTCCTATAATTCACCCCTCCACTTT	CAYGGRTSSYNSPLHF
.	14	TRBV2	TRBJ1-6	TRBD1	TGTGCCAGCAGCCTCGACAGGGGGAATTCACCCCTCCACTTT	CASSLDRGNSPLHF
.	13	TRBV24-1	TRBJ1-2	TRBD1	TGTGCCACCAGTGATTTTACAGGGGGAGGCTACACCTTC	CATSDFTGGGYTF
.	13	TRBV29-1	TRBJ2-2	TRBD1	TGCAGTGCGGGACAGGGCGAATCCGGGGAGCTGTTTTTT	CSAGQGESGELFF
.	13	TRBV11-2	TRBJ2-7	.	TGTGCCAGCAGCTTAGGCGGAGCGCGAGAGCAGTACTTC	CASSLGGAREQYF
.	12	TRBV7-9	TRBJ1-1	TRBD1	TGTGCCAGCAGCCCGACAGGGAGCCAAGCTTTCTTT	CASSPTGSQAFF
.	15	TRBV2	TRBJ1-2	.	TGTGCCAGCAGTGAAGCGCTGGCAGGGGTTGGCGGCTACACCTTC	CASSEALAGVGGYTF
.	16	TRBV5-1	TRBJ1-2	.	TGCGCCAGCAGCTTTAATAGGGACACTACCAACTATGGCTACACCTTC	CASSFNRDTTNYGYTF
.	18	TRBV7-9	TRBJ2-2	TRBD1	TGTGCCAGCAGGAGGGGGACAGGGGCAATTACGAACACCGGGGAGCTGTTTTTT	CASRRGTGAITNTGELFF
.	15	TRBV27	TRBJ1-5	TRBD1	TGTGCCAGCAGAACCGGGACAGGCCACAATCAGCCCCAGCATTTT	CASRTGTGHNQPQHF
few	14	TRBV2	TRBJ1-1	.	TGTGCCAGCAGTGATAAACCCAGGAACACTGAAGCTTTCTTT	CASSDKPRNTEAFF
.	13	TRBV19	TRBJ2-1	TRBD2	TGTGCCAGTAGTATCCAGCGGGAGCGTGAGCAGTTCTTC	CASSIQREREQFF
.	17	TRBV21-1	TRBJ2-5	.	TGTGCCAGCAGCAAAATTTCAACTAGCGGATTACAAGAGACCCAGTACTTC	CASSKISTSGLQETQYF
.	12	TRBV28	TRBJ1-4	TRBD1	TGTGCCATCTCAGGGGGCGGTGAAAAACTGTTTTTT	CAISGGGEKLFF
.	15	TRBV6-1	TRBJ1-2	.	TGTGCCAGCAGTGAATATACAGGGCCTAACTATGGCTACACCTTC	CASSEYTGPNYGYTF
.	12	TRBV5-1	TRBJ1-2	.	TGCGCCAGCAGCCCTAGGAGTTATGGCTACACCTTC	CASSPRSYGYTF
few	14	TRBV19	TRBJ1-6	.	TGTGCCAGTAGTATGGGGCGGCTTAATTCACCCCTCCACTTT	CASSMGRLNSPLHF
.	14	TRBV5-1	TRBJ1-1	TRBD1	TGCGCCAGCAGCTCGACAGGGATCGCCACTGAAGCTTTCTTT	CASSSTGIATEAFF
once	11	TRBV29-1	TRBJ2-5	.	TGCAGCGTTGACAGGGCTGAGACCCAGTACTTC	CSVDRAETQYF
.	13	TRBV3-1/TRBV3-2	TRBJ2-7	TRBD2	TGTGCCAGCAGCCAGGGAGGGTGGCGCGAGCAGTACTTC	CASSQGGWREQYF
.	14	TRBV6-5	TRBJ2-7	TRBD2	TGTGGCCTACAGCGGGACGGGAGCTCCTACGAGCAGTACTTC	CGLQRDGSSYEQYF
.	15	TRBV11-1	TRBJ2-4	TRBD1	TGTGCCAGCAGCTTGGACAGGAGTACGAGCGTAACTCAGTACTTC	CASSLDRSTSVTQYF
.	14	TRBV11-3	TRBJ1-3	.	TGTGCCAGCAGCTTACCGACAGTCGGAAACACCATATATTTT	CASSLPTVGNTIYF
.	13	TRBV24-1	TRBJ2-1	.	TGTGCCACCAGTGATTTCCGTGGGAGTGAGCAGTTCTTC	CATSDFRGSEQFF